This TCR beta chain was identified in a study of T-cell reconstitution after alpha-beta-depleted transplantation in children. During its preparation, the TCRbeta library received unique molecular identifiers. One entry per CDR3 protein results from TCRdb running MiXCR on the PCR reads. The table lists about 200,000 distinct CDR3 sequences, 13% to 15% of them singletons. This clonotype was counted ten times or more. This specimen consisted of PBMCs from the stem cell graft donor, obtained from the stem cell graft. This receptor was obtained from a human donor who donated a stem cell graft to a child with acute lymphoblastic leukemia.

CDR3 nucleotides: TGTGCCAGCAGTTTGAGGGGGATTATAGAAGAGACCCAGTACTTC. This translates into CASSLRGIIEETQYF. The V gene is TRBV12-3 or TRBV12-4, the J gene TRBJ2-5, with D possibly being TRBD1 (6 bases). CDR3 length: 15 residues. The ends were cut back, 3 bases at V and 3 bases at J, with 14 bases in the middle.